The clone carrying this T cell receptor (beta chain) is deemed medium-sized. The antigen is not known. Germline V gene data show CDR1 as MNHEY and CDR2 as SVGAGI. This CDR3 comprises 13 residues. V was trimmed by 5 bases and J by 5 bases, leaving 13 bases between them. This record belongs to a study of T cell responses to AZD1222 COVID-19 vaccine. Profiling relied on immunoSEQ multiplex PCR, and the TCRdb table lists in-frame clones only, not all of them. The table includes 150,000 to 200,000 clones, 85% to 95% detected once. Overall study findings and caveats: Donors were mostly white British, more females; clonal diversity possibly underestimated. Dominant CD4 TCR responses targeted spike regions 160-218 and 743-854.

Source: peripheral blood, taken on day 0 of AZD1222 vaccination. This TCR derives from an adult in good health. The chain uses TRBV6-5 and TRBJ2-7, with D possibly being TRBD1 or TRBD2 (5 bases each). CDR3 region: CASSTLMGHEQYV. CDR3 sequence (DNA): TGTGCCAGCAGTACCCTTATGGGACACGAGCAGTACGTC.